This T cell receptor beta chain was captured by sequencing in a study of blood T cell repertoires in COVID-19. In the study overall: The United States, Italy and Spain supplied acute and convalescent COVID-19 samples. Sample material is recorded as cDNA or gDNA derived from T cells, B-cell-depleted T cells, or PBMCs.

The data were produced by immunoSEQ multiplex PCR, yet TCRdb's version contains in-frame clones alone and is incomplete. The sample has 300,000 to 350,000 clones, about 87% seen once. In Seattle, patients joined the study during active infection and were tracked longitudinally. In its sample, this clone was seen once. This same CDR3 is encoded by further DNA sequences in the sample. The specimen was peripheral blood. This TCR was recovered from a woman in her twenties or thirties with COVID-19, enrolled during active disease.

This CDR3 reads CASSSGQTNTEAFF. CDR3 in DNA: TGTGCCAGCAGCTCGGGACAGACTAACACTGAAGCTTTCTTT. V gene TRBV7-2 combines with J gene TRBJ1-1; TRBD1 matches at 7 bases. This CDR3 is built from 14 residues. Trimming removed 4 bases from V and 2 bases from J; junction bases left unmatched: 4. CDR1 and CDR2 from the germline V gene are SGHTA and FQGNSA.